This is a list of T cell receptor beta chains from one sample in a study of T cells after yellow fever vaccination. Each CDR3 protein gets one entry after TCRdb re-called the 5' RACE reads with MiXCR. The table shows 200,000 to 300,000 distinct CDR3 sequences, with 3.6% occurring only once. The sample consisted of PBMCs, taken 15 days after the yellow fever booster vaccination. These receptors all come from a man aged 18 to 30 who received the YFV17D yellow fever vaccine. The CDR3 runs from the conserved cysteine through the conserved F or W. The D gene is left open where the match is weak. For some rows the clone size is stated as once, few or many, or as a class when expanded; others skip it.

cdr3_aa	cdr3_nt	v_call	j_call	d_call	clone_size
CASRPGLNTEAFF	TGTGCCAGCAGGCCCGGATTGAACACTGAAGCTTTCTTT	TRBV7-8	TRBJ1-1	NA	many
CASSSQVDYGYTF	TGTGCCAGCAGCTCACAGGTCGACTATGGCTACACCTTC	TRBV7-2	TRBJ1-2	NA	many
CATSREADLSYNEQFF	TGTGCCACCAGCAGAGAAGCGGACCTCTCCTACAATGAGCAGTTCTTC	TRBV15	TRBJ2-1	NA	many
CASSFGGEGQPQHF	TGTGCCAGCAGCTTTGGGGGGGAGGGTCAGCCCCAGCATTTT	TRBV7-2	TRBJ1-5	NA	many
CASSTPTIRYTDTQYF	TGTGCCAGCAGTACCCCGACCATTCGATACACAGATACGCAGTATTTT	TRBV5-6	TRBJ2-3	NA	many
CASKATWWLAGDLTPGTQYF	TGTGCCAGCAAAGCAACCTGGTGGCTAGCGGGGGACCTCACACCTGGGACCCAGTACTTC	TRBV7-2	TRBJ2-5	TRBD2	many
CASSQEGSRGDTQYF	TGTGCCAGCAGCCAAGAAGGGTCGAGGGGAGATACGCAGTATTTT	TRBV4-2	TRBJ2-3	NA	few
CSARTHTDTQYF	TGCAGTGCTAGAACGCACACAGATACGCAGTATTTT	TRBV20-1	TRBJ2-3	NA	many
CSVEETGTGPYNEQFF	TGCAGCGTTGAAGAGACCGGGACAGGGCCTTACAATGAGCAGTTCTTC	TRBV29-1	TRBJ2-1	TRBD1	many
CASSPAGGVNTEAFF	TGCGCCAGCAGCCCCGCCGGCGGGGTGAACACTGAAGCTTTCTTT	TRBV4-1	TRBJ1-1	NA	NA
CASSLDRPMFFEQYF	TGCGCCAGCAGCTTAGACAGGCCAATGTTCTTCGAGCAGTACTTC	TRBV5-1	TRBJ2-7	NA	many
CASSLDGEPFSGNTIYF	TGCGCCAGCAGCCTGGACGGAGAACCGTTCTCTGGAAACACCATATATTTT	TRBV5-1	TRBJ1-3	NA	many
CASSVTGGFTDTQYF	TGTGCCAGCAGCGTAACAGGGGGCTTTACAGATACGCAGTATTTT	TRBV9	TRBJ2-3	TRBD1	many
CASSYDRTSSYNEQFF	TGCGCCAGCTCCTACGACAGGACGAGCTCCTACAATGAGCAGTTCTTC	TRBV4-3	TRBJ2-1	NA	many
CASSPGGGGGANVLTF	TGCGCCAGCAGCCCTGGGGGGGGCGGTGGGGCCAACGTCCTGACTTTC	TRBV4-3	TRBJ2-6	NA	NA
CASNFETVIGGAINQPQHF	TGTGCCAGCAACTTTGAAACGGTAATAGGGGGAGCCATCAATCAGCCCCAGCATTTT	TRBV6-1	TRBJ1-5	NA	many
CASSAGYTGELFF	TGTGCCAGCTCGGCAGGGTACACCGGGGAGCTGTTTTTT	TRBV6-5	TRBJ2-2	NA	many
CASSPYRERQETQYF	TGCGCCAGCAGCCCGTACAGGGAGAGGCAAGAGACCCAGTACTTC	TRBV4-3	TRBJ2-5	NA	many
CSDVVGTLGTANYGYTF	TGCAGCGACGTGGTGGGAACACTAGGAACAGCTAACTATGGCTACACCTTC	TRBV29-1	TRBJ1-2	NA	many
CASSQEGTYNEQFF	TGCGCCAGCAGCCAAGAAGGGACTTACAATGAGCAGTTCTTC	TRBV4-1	TRBJ2-1	NA	many